This T cell receptor beta chain was sequenced during a study of blood T cell repertoires in COVID-19 (TCRdb year 2020). A note on the overall study: Samples covering the acute and convalescent phases of COVID-19 were provided by collaborators in the United States, Italy and Spain. A freely available public database, intended as a resource for researchers studying the immune response to SARS-CoV-2, is where the repertoires were released. The dataset comprised deeply sampled blood TCRbeta repertoires from subjects exposed to, actively infected with, or recovered from COVID-19. Nearly every sample came with metadata listing a de-identified subject ID, COVID-19 status, age in years and sex. Samples were obtained from the ongoing ImmuneRACE study (first 160 participants) and from over 1,000 subjects provided by 6 global collaborators. HLA class I and class II types, where available, came from metadata supplied by the sample provider rather than from assay-based typing. The material from the prospective study consisted of cDNA or gDNA derived from T cells, B-cell-depleted T cells, or PBMCs.

TCRbeta CDR3 regions were amplified from genomic DNA using the immunoSEQ Assay, a bias-controlled multiplex PCR. Per the original workflow: The number of nucleated cells in each sample was estimated from the amplification of reference gene primers within the assay. To quantify the absolute abundance of each unique TCRbeta CDR3 rearrangement, sequence reads were collapsed and filtered. For each sample, productive Simpson clonality was calculated as the square root of Simpson's diversity index over productive rearrangements. The source is immuneACCESS, and TCRdb retained only in-frame sequences with V and J called. Part of the clones is not carried over; for the studies checked, unresolved V genes explain less than half of this, and the remainder is unexplained. The D gene and trimming were derived from the DNA, and the V and J assignments and clone size from that table. The sample table records over 300,000 clones; roughly 89% of these occur just once. The ten largest clones add up to 6.5% of the sample.

Concerning this clone: Its antigen is still unknown. Base qualities are not recorded, but no much larger clone differs from it by a single base.

Results and caveats for the whole study, not just this receptor: The quantity of clinical and demographic metadata differed by source and by participant and was supplied without curation.

Each collaborating institution followed its own protocols to collect whole blood in K2EDTA tubes. Collaborator samples were shipped for TCRbeta analysis as frozen whole blood, isolated PBMCs, or DNA extracted from either sample type. V lost 6 bases and J lost 6 bases; the stretch between them is 9 bases long. From a lookup of the germline V gene, CDR1 and CDR2 are SGDLS and YYNGEE. The CDR3 starts with the cysteine, ends with the phenylalanine, and has 12 residues. CDR3 DNA is the only sequence kept; it has 36 bases, read in frame from the first base. This TCR derives from a man aged 18-30 years with active or convalescent COVID-19. The V gene is TRBV9 and the J gene is TRBJ2-2; no confident D gene assignment can be made. The sample comprised peripheral blood. The sequence in DNA is TGTGCCAGCAACTATGCTGCCGGGGAGCTGTTTTTT. This sequence encodes CASNYAAGELFF.